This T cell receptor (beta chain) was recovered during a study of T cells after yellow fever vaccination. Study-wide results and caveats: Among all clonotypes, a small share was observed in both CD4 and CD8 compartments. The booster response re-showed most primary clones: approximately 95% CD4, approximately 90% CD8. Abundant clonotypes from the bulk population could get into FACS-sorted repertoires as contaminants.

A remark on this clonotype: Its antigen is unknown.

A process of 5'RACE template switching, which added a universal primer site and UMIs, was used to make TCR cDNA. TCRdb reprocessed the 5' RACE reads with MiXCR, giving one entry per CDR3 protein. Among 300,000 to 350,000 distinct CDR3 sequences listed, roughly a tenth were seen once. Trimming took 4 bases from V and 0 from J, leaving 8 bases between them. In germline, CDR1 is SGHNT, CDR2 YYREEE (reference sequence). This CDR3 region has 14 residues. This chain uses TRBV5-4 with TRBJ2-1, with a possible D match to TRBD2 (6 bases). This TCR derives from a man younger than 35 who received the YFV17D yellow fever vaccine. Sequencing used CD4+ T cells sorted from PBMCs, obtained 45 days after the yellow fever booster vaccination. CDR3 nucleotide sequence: TGTGCCAGCAGCCCGACTAGCTCCTACAATGAGCAGTTCTTC. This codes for CASSPTSSYNEQFF.